This entry is about one T cell receptor (beta chain). The sample comes from a study of blood T cell repertoires in COVID-19. Study details: Some COVID-19 samples were acute and others convalescent; all came from the United States, Italy and Spain. T cells, B-cell-depleted T cells, or PBMCs supplied cDNA or gDNA.

This CDR3 is 13 amino acids long. Looked up from germline, CDR1 is SGHRS and CDR2 is YFSETQ. V lost 2 bases, J lost 4 bases, and 2 bases stayed unmatched. As originally analysed: The authors estimated nucleated cell counts from reference gene primer amplification. This table comes from immunoSEQ multiplex PCR, and its TCRdb copy is limited to in-frame clones, with some not included. V, J and clone size derive from that table, while D and trimming were established from the DNA sequence. The table includes about 250,000 clones, about nine tenths detected once. This sequence was found in a young man with COVID-19, enrolled during active disease. This sequence joins TRBV5-1 and TRBJ1-1; 7 nucleotides align to TRBD1. The material sequenced was peripheral blood. CDR3 in DNA: TGCGCCAGCAGCTTTGACAGGGTCACTGAAGCTTTCTTT. As protein: CASSFDRVTEAFF.